In this sample, the clone carrying this T cell receptor beta chain turned up a few times. Its antigen is unknown. With 60 Vbeta and 13 Jbeta primers, the PCR was carried out. The method was immunoSEQ multiplex PCR; TCRdb's version includes in-frame clones alone and lacks a portion of them. In the table there are around 150,000 clones, roughly 73% of which are singletons. The source of the sample is a study of cytomegalovirus exposure and HLA in healthy donors. At the level of the study: The study placed less than 90% of its 350 to 450 genotyped donors in the Caucasian-associated ancestry cluster.

Points from the study as a whole: Presence/absence comparisons presumed near-even sequencing depth among donors. Excluded were some V segments that proved indistinguishable, including TRBV6-2 and TRBV6-3.

The CDR3 totals 15 residues. CDR1 and CDR2 (germline): GTSNPN, SVGIG (reference sequence). V was shortened by 4 bases and J by 1 base, with 15 bases between the two germline ends. This receptor was identified in a man aged 18-30 years in good health and CMV-seropositive. The V and J genes are TRBV30 and TRBJ2-3, with a tentative D call TRBD2 (6 bases). Sample: PBMCs. In DNA form, the CDR3 reads TGTGCCTGGACATCCCTGGTAGCGGGCACAGATACGCAGTATTTT. Translation gives CAWTSLVAGTDTQYF.